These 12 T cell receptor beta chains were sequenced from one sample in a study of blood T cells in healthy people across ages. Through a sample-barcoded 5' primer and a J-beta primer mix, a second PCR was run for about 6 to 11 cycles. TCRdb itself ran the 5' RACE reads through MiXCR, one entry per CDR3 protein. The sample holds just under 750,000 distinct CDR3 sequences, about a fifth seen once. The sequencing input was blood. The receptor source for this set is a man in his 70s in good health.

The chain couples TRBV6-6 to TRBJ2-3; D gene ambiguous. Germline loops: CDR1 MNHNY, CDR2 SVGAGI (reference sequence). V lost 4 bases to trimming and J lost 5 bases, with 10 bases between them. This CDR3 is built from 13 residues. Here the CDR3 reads CASSSTAKDTQYF. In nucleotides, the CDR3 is TGTGCCAGCAGTTCAACAGCGAAAGATACGCAGTATTTT.

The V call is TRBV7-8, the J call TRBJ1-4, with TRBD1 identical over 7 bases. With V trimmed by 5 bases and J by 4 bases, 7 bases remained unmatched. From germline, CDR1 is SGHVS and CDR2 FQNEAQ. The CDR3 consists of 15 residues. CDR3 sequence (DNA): TGTGCCAGCAGCACCGGACAGGTGATTAATGAAAAACTGTTTTTT. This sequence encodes CASSTGQVINEKLFF. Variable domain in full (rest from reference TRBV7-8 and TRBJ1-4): GAGVSQSPRYKVAKRGQDVALRCDPISGHVSLFWYQQALGQGPEFLTYFQNEAQLDKSGLPSDRFFAERPEGSVSTLKIQRTQQEDSAVYLCASSTGQVINEKLFFGSGTQLSVL.

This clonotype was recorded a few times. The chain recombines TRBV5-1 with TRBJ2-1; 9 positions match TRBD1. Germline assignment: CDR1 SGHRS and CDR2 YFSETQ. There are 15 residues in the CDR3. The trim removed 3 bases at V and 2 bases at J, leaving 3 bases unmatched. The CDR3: CASSWTGDPYNEQFF. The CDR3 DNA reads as TGCGCCAGCAGCTGGACAGGGGATCCCTACAATGAGCAGTTCTTC.

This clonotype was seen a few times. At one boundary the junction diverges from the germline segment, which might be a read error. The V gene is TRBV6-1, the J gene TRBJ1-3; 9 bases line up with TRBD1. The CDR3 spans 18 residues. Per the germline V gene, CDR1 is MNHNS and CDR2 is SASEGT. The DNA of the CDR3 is TGCGCCAGCACAGGGACAGGGATTAATCCTGACTCTGGAAACACCATATATTTT. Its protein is CASTGTGINPDSGNTIYF.

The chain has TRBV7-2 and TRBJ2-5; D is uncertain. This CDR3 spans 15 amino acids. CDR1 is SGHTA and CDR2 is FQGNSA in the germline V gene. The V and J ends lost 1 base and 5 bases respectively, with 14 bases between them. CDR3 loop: CASSLVRTLGETQYF. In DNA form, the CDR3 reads TGTGCCAGCAGCTTAGTGAGGACCTTGGGGGAGACCCAGTACTTC. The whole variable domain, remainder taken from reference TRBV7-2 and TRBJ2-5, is GAGVSQSPSNKVTEKGKDVELRCDPISGHTALYWYRQSLGQGLEFLIYFQGNSAPDKSGLPSDRFSAERTGGSVSTLTIQRTQQEDSAVYLCASSLVRTLGETQYFGPGTRLLVL.

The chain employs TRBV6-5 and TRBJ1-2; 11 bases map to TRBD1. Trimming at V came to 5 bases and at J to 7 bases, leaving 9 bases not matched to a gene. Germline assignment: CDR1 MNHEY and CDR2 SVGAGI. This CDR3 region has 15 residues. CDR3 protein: CASSTRTGGFPGYTF. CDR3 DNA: TGTGCCAGCAGTACTCGGACAGGGGGCTTTCCTGGCTACACCTTC.

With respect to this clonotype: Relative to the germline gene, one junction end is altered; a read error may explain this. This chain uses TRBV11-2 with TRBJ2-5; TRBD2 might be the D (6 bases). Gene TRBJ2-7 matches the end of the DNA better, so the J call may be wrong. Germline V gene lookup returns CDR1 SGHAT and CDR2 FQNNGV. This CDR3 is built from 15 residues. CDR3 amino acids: CASSLAVALLYEQYF. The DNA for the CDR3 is TGTGCCAGCAGTTTAGCGGTAGCCCTCCTCTACGAGCAGTACTTC.

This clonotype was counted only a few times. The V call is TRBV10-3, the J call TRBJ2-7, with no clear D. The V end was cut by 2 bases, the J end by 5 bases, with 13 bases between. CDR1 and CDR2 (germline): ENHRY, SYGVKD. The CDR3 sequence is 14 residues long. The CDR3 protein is CAISEGRDWDEQYV. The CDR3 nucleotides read TGTGCCATCAGTGAGGGCAGAGACTGGGACGAGCAGTACGTC.

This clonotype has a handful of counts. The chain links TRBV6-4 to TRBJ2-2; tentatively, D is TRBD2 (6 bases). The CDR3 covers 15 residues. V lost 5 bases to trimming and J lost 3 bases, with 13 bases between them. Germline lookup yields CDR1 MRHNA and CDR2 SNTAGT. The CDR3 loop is CASSQEGMYTGELFF. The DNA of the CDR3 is TGTGCCAGCAGTCAGGAGGGAATGTACACCGGGGAGCTGTTTTTT.

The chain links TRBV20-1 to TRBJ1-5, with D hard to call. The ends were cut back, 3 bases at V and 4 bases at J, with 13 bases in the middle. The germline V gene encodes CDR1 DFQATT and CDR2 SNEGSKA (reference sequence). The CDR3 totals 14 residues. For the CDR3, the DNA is TGCAGTGCTAGTGGGCTGGGGAGTAATCAGCCCCAGCATTTT. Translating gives CSASGLGSNQPQHF.

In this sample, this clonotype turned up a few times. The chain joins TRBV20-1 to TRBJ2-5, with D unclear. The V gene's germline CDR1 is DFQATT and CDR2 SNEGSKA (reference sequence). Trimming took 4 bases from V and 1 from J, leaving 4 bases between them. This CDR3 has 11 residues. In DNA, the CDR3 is TGCAGTGCTATCGGCCAAGAGACCCAGTACTTC. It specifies CSAIGQETQYF.

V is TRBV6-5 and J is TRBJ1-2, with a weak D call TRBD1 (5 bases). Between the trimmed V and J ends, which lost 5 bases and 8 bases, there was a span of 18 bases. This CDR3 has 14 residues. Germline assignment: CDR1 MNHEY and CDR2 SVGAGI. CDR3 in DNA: TGTGCCAGCAGTGGCGGGACGGGTGGAAAGGGCTACACCTTC. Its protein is CASSGGTGGKGYTF.